This TCR beta chain was found in a study of beta chain features in type 1 diabetes. This CDR3 comprises 13 residues. Germline loops: CDR1 SNHLY, CDR2 FYNNEI. V was trimmed by 0 bases and J by 2 bases, leaving 5 bases between them. This clone was seen ten or more times. As every portion of the isolated RNA was reverse transcribed, the sequencing read expressed TCRB transcripts. The method was immunoSEQ multiplex PCR; TCRdb's version includes in-frame clones alone and lacks a portion of them. The sample shows about 240,000 clones, 25% to 30% of them seen only once. This chain links TRBV2 with TRBJ2-7; D is ambiguous. The sequenced material came from central memory CD4+ T cells from blood. The clonotype originates from a man under 40 in good health. The CDR3 DNA follows: TGTGCCAGCAGTGAAGCAACCCCCTACGAGCAGTACTTC. Its protein is CASSEATPYEQYF.